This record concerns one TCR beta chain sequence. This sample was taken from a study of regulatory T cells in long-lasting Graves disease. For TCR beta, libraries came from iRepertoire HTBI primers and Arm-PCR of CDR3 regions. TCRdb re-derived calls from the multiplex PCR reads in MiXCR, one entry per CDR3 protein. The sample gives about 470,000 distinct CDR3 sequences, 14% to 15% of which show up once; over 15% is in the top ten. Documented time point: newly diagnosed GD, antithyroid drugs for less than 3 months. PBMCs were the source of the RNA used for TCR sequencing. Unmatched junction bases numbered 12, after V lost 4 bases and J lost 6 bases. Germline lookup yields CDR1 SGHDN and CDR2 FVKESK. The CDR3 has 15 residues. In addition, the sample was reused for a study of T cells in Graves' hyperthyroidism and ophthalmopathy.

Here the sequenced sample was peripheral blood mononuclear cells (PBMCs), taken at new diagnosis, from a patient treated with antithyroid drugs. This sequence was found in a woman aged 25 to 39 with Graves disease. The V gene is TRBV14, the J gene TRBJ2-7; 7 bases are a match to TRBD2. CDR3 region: CASSPPGTTLGEQYF. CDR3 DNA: TGTGCCAGCAGCCCGCCAGGGACTACCCTTGGCGAGCAGTACTTC.